This record looks at one TCR beta chain sequence and its context. This entry comes from a study of blood T cell repertoires in COVID-19. Study context: Sites across the United States, Italy and Spain contributed samples from acute and convalescent COVID-19. Sample material is recorded as cDNA or gDNA derived from T cells, B-cell-depleted T cells, or PBMCs.

Under the authors' procedure: Estimated nucleated cell counts came from reference gene primer amplification. TCRdb's copy holds only in-frame clones and misses some; the assay was immunoSEQ multiplex PCR. That table is the source of V, J and clone size, and D and trimming were worked out from the DNA. The sample yields approximately 330,000 clones, more than 75% seen once. The origin of this receptor is a woman between 50 and 59 years old with active or convalescent COVID-19. The sequenced material came from peripheral blood.

The CDR3: CATSDVSGSSYNEQFF. The CDR3 nucleotides are TGTGCCACCAGTGATGTGAGCGGGAGCTCCTACAATGAGCAGTTCTTC. The chain joins TRBV24-1 to TRBJ2-1; TRBD2 matches at 8 bases. V dropped 3 bases and J dropped 0; count of bases not matched to a gene: 3. Germline CDR1 is KGHDR and CDR2 is SFDVKD. This CDR3 is built from 16 residues.